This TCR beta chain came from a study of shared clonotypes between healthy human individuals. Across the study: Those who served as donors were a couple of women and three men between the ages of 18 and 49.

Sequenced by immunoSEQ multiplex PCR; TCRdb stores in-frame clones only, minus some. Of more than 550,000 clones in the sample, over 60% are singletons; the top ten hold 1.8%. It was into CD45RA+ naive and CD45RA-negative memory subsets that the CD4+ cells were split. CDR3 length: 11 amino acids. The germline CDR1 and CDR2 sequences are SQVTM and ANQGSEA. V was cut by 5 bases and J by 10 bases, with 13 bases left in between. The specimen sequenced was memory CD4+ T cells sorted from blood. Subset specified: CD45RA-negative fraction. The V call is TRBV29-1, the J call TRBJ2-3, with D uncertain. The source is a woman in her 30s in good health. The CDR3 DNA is TGCAGCGTTAAAGGTGGGCCGGCGCAGTATTTT. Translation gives CSVKGGPAQYF.